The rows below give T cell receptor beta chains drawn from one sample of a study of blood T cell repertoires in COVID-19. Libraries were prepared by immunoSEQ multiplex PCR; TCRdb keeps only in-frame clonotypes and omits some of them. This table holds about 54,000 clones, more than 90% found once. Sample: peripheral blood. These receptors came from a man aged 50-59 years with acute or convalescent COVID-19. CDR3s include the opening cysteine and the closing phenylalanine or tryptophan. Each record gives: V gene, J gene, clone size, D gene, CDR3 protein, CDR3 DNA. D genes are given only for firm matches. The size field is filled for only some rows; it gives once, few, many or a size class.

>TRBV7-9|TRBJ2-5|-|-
CASSATREETQYF
TGTGCCAGCAGCGCCACTCGTGAAGAGACCCAGTACTTC
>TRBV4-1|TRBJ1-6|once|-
CASSQFGLGGDNSPLHF
TGCGCCAGCAGCCAATTTGGCCTGGGGGGAGATAATTCACCCCTCCACTTT
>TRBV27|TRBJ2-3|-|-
CASSSVLETDTQYF
TGTGCCAGCAGTTCCGTGCTAGAGACAGATACGCAGTATTTT
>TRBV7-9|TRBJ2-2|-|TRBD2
CASSSGLAGTGELFF
TGTGCCAGCAGCTCGGGACTAGCGGGAACCGGGGAGCTGTTTTTT
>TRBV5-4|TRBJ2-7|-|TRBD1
CASSLRGQYEQYF
TGTGCCAGCAGCTTAAGGGGGCAATACGAGCAGTACTTC
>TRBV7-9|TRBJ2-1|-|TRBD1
CASSPTGGLDNEQFF
TGTGCCAGCAGCCCGACAGGGGGTCTGGACAATGAGCAGTTCTTC
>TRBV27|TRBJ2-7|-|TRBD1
CASSLNPGQGAPNEQYF
TGTGCCAGCAGTTTAAACCCCGGACAGGGGGCGCCCAACGAGCAGTACTTC
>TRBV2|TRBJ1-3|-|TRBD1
CARGDRPYSGNTIYF
TGTGCCAGGGGGGACAGGCCCTACTCTGGAAACACCATATATTTT
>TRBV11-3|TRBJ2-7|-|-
CASRSSLLRLTSYEQYF
TGTGCCAGCAGATCCTCCCTCCTACGACTGACTTCCTACGAGCAGTACTTC
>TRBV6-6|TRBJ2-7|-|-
CASSYKTQGHEQYF
TGTGCCAGCAGTTACAAGACGCAGGGGCACGAGCAGTACTTC
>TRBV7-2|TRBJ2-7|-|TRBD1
CASSLNAGGSYEQYF
TGTGCCAGCAGCTTAAATGCAGGGGGCTCCTACGAGCAGTACTTC
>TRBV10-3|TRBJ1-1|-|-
CAIRPETGRGTEAFF
TGTGCCATCAGACCTGAGACAGGAAGGGGCACTGAAGCTTTCTTT
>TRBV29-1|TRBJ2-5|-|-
CSVAGGTQYF
TGCAGCGTTGCCGGAGGGACCCAGTACTTC
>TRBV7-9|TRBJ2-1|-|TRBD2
CASSPRLAGVNSNEQFF
TGTGCCAGCAGCCCCCGACTAGCGGGAGTGAATTCCAATGAGCAGTTCTTC
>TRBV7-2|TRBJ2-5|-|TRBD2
CASRPPPYREGRETQYF
TGTGCCAGCAGACCACCCCCCTACCGGGAGGGCCGAGAGACCCAGTACTTC
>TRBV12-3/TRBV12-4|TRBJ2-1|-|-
CASSTPGLKQFF
TGTGCCAGCAGCACACCGGGACTGAAGCAGTTCTTC
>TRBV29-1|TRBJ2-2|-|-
CSVHRNTGELFF
TGCAGCGTGCACAGGAACACCGGGGAGCTGTTTTTT
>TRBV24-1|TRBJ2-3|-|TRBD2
CATSDFRSGGRPDTQYF
TGTGCCACCAGTGATTTCCGGTCGGGAGGGCGCCCAGATACGCAGTATTTT
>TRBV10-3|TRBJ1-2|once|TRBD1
CAISDRPGGNYGYTF
TGTGCCATCAGTGATCGGCCAGGGGGGAACTATGGCTACACCTTC
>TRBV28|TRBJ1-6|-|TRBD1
CASSLSSMTGRNSPLHF
TGTGCCAGCAGTTTATCATCCATGACAGGGAGGAATTCACCCCTCCACTTT
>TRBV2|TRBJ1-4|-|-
CASSETGKNEKLFF
TGTGCCAGCAGTGAGACTGGAAAAAATGAAAAACTGTTTTTT
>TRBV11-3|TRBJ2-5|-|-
CASSRLGDQETQYF
TGTGCCAGCAGTCGTCTCGGAGACCAAGAGACCCAGTACTTC
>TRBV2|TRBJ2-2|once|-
CASSVGVNTGELFF
TGTGCCAGCAGTGTTGGAGTCAACACCGGGGAGCTGTTTTTT
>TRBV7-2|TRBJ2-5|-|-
CASSSGSRSETQYF
TGTGCCAGCAGCTCGGGGTCCAGATCGGAGACCCAGTACTTC
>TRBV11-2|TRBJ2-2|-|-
CASSLGARTGELFF
TGTGCCAGCAGCTTAGGAGCCCGCACCGGGGAGCTGTTTTTT
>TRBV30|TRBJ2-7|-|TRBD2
CAWRKLAGASYEQYF
TGTGCCTGGAGGAAACTAGCGGGAGCCTCCTACGAGCAGTACTTC
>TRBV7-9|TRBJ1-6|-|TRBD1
CASSLRGQGASPLHF
TGTGCCAGCAGCCTAAGGGGACAGGGGGCTTCACCCCTCCACTTT
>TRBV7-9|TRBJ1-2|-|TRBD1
CASTTGGKLLYGYTF
TGTGCCAGCACGACAGGGGGCAAGCTTTTGTATGGCTACACCTTC
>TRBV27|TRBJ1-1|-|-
CASSPYPGNTEAFF
TGTGCCAGCAGTCCGTACCCGGGGAACACTGAAGCTTTCTTT
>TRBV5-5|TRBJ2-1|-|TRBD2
CASSLGASGGNEQFF
TGTGCCAGCAGCCTTGGGGCTAGCGGGGGCAATGAGCAGTTCTTC
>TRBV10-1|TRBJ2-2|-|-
CASSQHRQNTGELFF
TGCGCCAGCAGTCAGCACAGGCAGAACACCGGGGAGCTGTTTTTT
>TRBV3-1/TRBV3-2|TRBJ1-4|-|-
CASSHDGQSEKLFF
TGTGCCAGCAGCCACGATGGGCAGAGCGAAAAACTGTTTTTT
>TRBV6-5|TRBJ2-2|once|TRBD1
CASRFRTGSTGELFF
TGTGCCAGCAGGTTTAGGACAGGGTCCACCGGGGAGCTGTTTTTT
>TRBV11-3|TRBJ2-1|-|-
CASSFSEESYNEQFF
TGTGCCAGCAGCTTTAGCGAAGAATCCTACAATGAGCAGTTCTTC
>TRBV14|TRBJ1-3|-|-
CASSQDRKQAFGNTIYF
TGTGCCAGCAGCCAAGATCGGAAGCAGGCGTTTGGAAACACCATATATTTT
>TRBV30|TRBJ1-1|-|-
CAWSVTEGTEAFF
TGTGCCTGGAGTGTGACGGAGGGCACTGAAGCTTTCTTT
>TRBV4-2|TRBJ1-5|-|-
CASSQEGADYQPQHF
TGTGCCAGCAGCCAAGAGGGTGCGGACTATCAGCCCCAGCATTTT
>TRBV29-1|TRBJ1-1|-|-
CSAKQGMNTEAFF
TGCAGCGCAAAACAGGGCATGAACACTGAAGCTTTCTTT
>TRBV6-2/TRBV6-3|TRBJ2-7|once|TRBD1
CASSSVGTGSYEQYF
TGTGCCAGCAGTTCGGTAGGGACAGGCTCCTACGAGCAGTACTTC
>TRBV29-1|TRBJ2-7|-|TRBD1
CSAPPGQGNHEQYF
TGCAGCGCCCCCCCGGGACAGGGGAACCACGAGCAGTACTTC
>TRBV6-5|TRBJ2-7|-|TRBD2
CASRKRTSGLYEQYF
TGTGCCAGCAGGAAAAGGACTAGCGGGCTCTACGAGCAGTACTTC
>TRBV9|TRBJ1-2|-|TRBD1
CASSVDDRGFWGYTF
TGTGCCAGCAGCGTAGATGACAGGGGGTTTTGGGGCTACACCTTC
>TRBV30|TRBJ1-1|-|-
CAWSRVMNTEAFF
TGTGCCTGGAGTCGCGTAATGAACACTGAAGCTTTCTTT
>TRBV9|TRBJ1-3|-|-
CASSVEEGRGNTIYF
TGTGCCAGCAGCGTCGAGGAGGGCCGGGGAAACACCATATATTTT
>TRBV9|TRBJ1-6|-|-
CASSVTPNANSPLHF
TGTGCCAGCAGCGTGACACCTAACGCTAATTCACCCCTCCACTTT
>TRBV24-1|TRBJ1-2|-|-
CATRDNRVGDYGYTF
TGTGCCACCAGAGATAACAGGGTGGGGGACTATGGCTACACCTTC
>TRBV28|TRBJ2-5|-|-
CASSSRETQYF
TGTGCCAGCAGTTCGCGGGAGACCCAGTACTTC
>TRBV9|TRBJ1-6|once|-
CASSVGGAYNSPLHF
TGTGCCAGCAGCGTAGGGGGGGCCTATAATTCACCCCTCCACTTT
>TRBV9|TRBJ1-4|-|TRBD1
CASSIRQGGTTNEKLFF
TGTGCCAGCAGCATTCGACAGGGGGGGACTACTAATGAAAAACTGTTTTTT